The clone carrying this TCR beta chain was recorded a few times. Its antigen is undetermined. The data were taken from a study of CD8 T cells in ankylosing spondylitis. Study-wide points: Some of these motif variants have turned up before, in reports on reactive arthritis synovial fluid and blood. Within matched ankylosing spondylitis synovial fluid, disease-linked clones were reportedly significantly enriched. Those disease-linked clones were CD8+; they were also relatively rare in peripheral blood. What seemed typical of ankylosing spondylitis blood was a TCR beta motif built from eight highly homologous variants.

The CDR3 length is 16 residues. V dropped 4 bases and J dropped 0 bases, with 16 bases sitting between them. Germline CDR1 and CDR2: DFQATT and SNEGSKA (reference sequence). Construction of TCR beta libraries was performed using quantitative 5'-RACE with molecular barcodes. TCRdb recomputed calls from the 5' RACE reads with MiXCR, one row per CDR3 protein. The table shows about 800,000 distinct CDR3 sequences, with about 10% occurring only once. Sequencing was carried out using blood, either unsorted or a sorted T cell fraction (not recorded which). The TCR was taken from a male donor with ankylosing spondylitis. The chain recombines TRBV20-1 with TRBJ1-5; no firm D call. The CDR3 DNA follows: TGCAGTGCTACTACACTCTGGGTCGATAGCAATCAGCCCCAGCATTTT. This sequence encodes CSATTLWVDSNQPQHF.